The next 14 T cell receptor beta chains were all read from a single sample in a study of B cell selection in AIRE deficiency. The protocol was immunoSEQ multiplex PCR, while the TCRdb copy is restricted to in-frame clones and leaves out a portion. The data hold 20,000 to 25,000 clones, with 90% to 98% observed a single time. CD4+CD127+ cells were sorted as the conventional CD4 T cells. Sequences were obtained from CD4+CD127+ conventional T cells sorted from PBMCs. These receptors were collected from a human donor in good health.

This chain links TRBV9 with TRBJ1-2; no clear D. V dropped 1 base and J dropped 8 bases, with 9 bases sitting between them. The CDR3 has 12 amino acids. Germline CDR1 is SGDLS and CDR2 is YYNGEE. In DNA form, the CDR3 reads TGTGCCAGCAGCGTAAATTTAGGCGGCTACACCTTC. It translates to CASSVNLGGYTF.

This chain connects TRBV5-6 to TRBJ2-3, with D possibly matching TRBD2 (5 bases). Trimming took off 2 bases at V and 2 bases at J, with 9 bases between the two ends. This CDR3 comprises 14 residues. Looked up from germline, CDR1 is SGHDT and CDR2 is YYEEEE. CDR3 residues: CASSFGRVTDTQYF. Here the CDR3 DNA reads TGTGCCAGCAGCTTCGGGCGGGTCACAGATACGCAGTATTTT.

The chain uses TRBV2 and TRBJ1-2, with TRBD1 matching 9 bases. CDR1 and CDR2 from the germline V gene are SNHLY and FYNNEI. V lost 1 base, J lost 5 bases, and 8 bases stayed unmatched. The length of the CDR3 is 16 residues. CDR3 coding DNA: TGTGCCAGCAGTGAAGGGGGGACAGGGCTCGGGTATGGCTACACCTTC. Residues: CASSEGGTGLGYGYTF.

The V and J genes are TRBV5-5 and TRBJ2-1; 7 nucleotides line up with TRBD2. The CDR3 has 15 residues. The germline CDR1 and CDR2 sequences are SGHKS and YYEKEE (reference sequence). Losses at the gene ends were 2 bases for V and 1 base for J; bases not matched to a gene: 3. CDR3 amino acids: CASSFSGPSYNEQFF. As DNA, the CDR3 is TGTGCCAGCAGCTTTAGCGGGCCATCCTACAATGAGCAGTTCTTC.

V is TRBV6-5 and J is TRBJ2-1, with 7 nucleotides matching TRBD1. The J segment lost 8 bases and the V segment lost 2 bases, leaving 6 bases of the junction unmatched. CDR1 MNHEY and CDR2 SVGAGI come from the germline V gene. The CDR3 covers 14 residues. In DNA, the CDR3 is TGTGCCAGCAGTTACCGCACAGGGGTCCATGAGCAGTTCTTC. This codes for CASSYRTGVHEQFF.

The count of this clone is one. The chain couples TRBV5-1 to TRBJ2-7; no clear D. The CDR3 is 11 amino acids. Trimming took 0 bases from V and 7 from J, leaving 5 bases between them. Germline lookup yields CDR1 SGHRS and CDR2 YFSETQ. This CDR3 is CASSLEGEQYF. CDR3 nucleotide sequence: TGCGCCAGCAGCTTGGAAGGTGAGCAGTACTTC.

This chain uses TRBV27 with TRBJ2-7; the match to TRBD1 covers 10 bases. Germline CDR1 MNHEY, CDR2 SMNVEV (reference sequence). The ends lost 10 bases at V and 2 bases at J; junction bases unmatched: 8. The CDR3 sequence is 14 residues long. CDR3 loop: CATQGGTGAYEQYF. In DNA, the CDR3 is TGTGCCACCCAGGGGGGGACAGGGGCCTACGAGCAGTACTTC.

The rearrangement links TRBV6-5 to TRBJ2-7; the D call may be TRBD1 or TRBD2 (5 bases each). Germline lookup yields CDR1 MNHEY and CDR2 SVGAGI. V lost 5 bases, J lost 4 bases, and 15 bases lay in between. The CDR3 is 14 amino acids. The CDR3 region is CASSGTPGAYEQYF. CDR3 nucleotides: TGTGCCAGCAGTGGGACGCCCGGGGCTTACGAGCAGTACTTC.

The chain is built from TRBV10-1 and TRBJ1-1, with 7 positions matching TRBD1. Germline-derived CDR1 and CDR2 are WNHNN and SYGVQD (reference sequence). This CDR3 is 16 amino acids long. The trim removed 0 bases at V and 1 base at J, leaving 5 bases unmatched. CDR3 nucleotides: TGCGCCAGCAGTGAGTCCGGGACAGTGCCGAACACTGAAGCTTTCTTT. This sequence encodes CASSESGTVPNTEAFF.

The chain combines TRBV5-1 with TRBJ2-7, with 12 bases identical to TRBD2. Germline V CDR1 and CDR2: SGHRS, YFSETQ. This CDR3 spans 14 amino acids. The junction had 1 base not matched to a gene; V was cut back by 4 bases and J by 2 bases. For the CDR3, the DNA is TGCGCCAGCAGCAGACTAGCGGGAGCCTACGAGCAGTACTTC. Encoded protein: CASSRLAGAYEQYF.

The chain is built from TRBV27 and TRBJ2-1; D unclear. The V end was cut by 6 bases, the J end by 4 bases, with 16 bases between. This CDR3 has 15 residues. Germline V gives CDR1 MNHEY, CDR2 SMNVEV (reference sequence). CDR3 residues: CASSPQRSSYNEQFF. CDR3 bases: TGTGCCAGCAGCCCCCAACGATCAAGTTACAATGAGCAGTTCTTC.

V and J are TRBV5-4 and TRBJ2-5; 7 bases fit TRBD2. Germline lookup yields CDR1 SGHNT and CDR2 YYREEE (reference sequence). V lost 0 bases to trimming and J lost 3 bases; unmatched junction nucleotides: 5. CDR3 length equals 15 residues. CDR3 nucleotides: TGTGCCAGCAGCTTGGGGCCTAGCGGTAAAGAGACCCAGTACTTC. Its translation is CASSLGPSGKETQYF. Supplemented by reference TRBV5-4 and TRBJ2-5, the full variable domain reads ETGVTQSPTHLIKTRGQQVTLRCSSQSGHNTVSWYQQALGQGPQFIFQYYREEENGRGNFPPRFSGLQFPNYSSELNVNALELDDSALYLCASSLGPSGKETQYFGPGTRLLVL.

The genes are TRBV27 and TRBJ1-6; 7 nucleotides align to TRBD1. The V and J ends lost 5 bases and 10 bases, in that order; junction bases with no gene match: 5. This CDR3 comprises 13 residues. The germline CDR1 and CDR2 sequences are MNHEY and SMNVEV (reference sequence). CDR3 in amino acids: CASSEGAYSPLHF. CDR3 DNA: TGTGCCAGCAGTGAGGGGGCTTACTCACCCCTCCACTTT.

The V and J genes are TRBV6-6 and TRBJ1-2; 7 nucleotides align to TRBD1. CDR1 is MNHNY and CDR2 is SVGAGI in the germline V gene (reference sequence). CDR3 length: 13 amino acids. V gave up 7 bases and J gave up 4 bases; unmatched junction bases: 6. In DNA form, the CDR3 reads TGTGCCAGCAAGATAGGGGGCGGCTATGGCTACACCTTC. Translation: CASKIGGGYGYTF.